This entry is about one T cell receptor beta chain. This sample is drawn from a study of T-cell reconstitution after alpha-beta-depleted transplantation in children. Preparation of the TCRbeta library used unique molecular identifiers. Each CDR3 protein is one row after TCRdb ran MiXCR on the PCR reads. The table lists 750,000 to 950,000 distinct CDR3 sequences, 16% of them singletons. The CDR3 runs 16 residues. Trimming removed 2 bases at V and 5 bases at J, with 20 bases between. Germline CDR1 reads SGHRS; CDR2 reads YFSETQ. This chain connects TRBV5-1 to TRBJ2-7; no clear D gene. Material: PBMCs, mostly from graft donor cells, obtained 360 days after TCRalphabeta/CD19-depleted stem cell transplant. The TCR sequence derives from a male patient aged 5 to 17 who had a stem cell transplant for acute lymphoblastic leukemia, so the T cells may come from the graft donor. The CDR3 reads CASSLLEGPLLDEQYF. For the CDR3, the DNA is TGCGCCAGCAGCTTATTAGAAGGGCCCCTTCTGGACGAGCAGTACTTC.